This T cell receptor (beta chain) was recorded in a study of tumor and adjacent non-tumor tissue in lung cancer. As for this clonotype: Possible read error: a much larger clone is one base away.

RNA was extracted from bulk tissue without any cell sorting. The normal lung tissue was taken more than 3 cm from the tumor edge. This CDR3 spans 16 amino acids. CDR1 is MNHEY and CDR2 is SVGEGT in the germline V gene. Trimming took 7 bases from V and 1 from J; bases not matched to a gene: 12. Three rounds of nested PCR, following a modified ARM-PCR protocol, produced the TCRbeta library. In TCRdb, the multiplex PCR reads were re-called with MiXCR into one record per CDR3 protein. This sample has approximately 79,000 distinct CDR3 sequences, with 76% found just once. This sequence was found in a man between 65 and 85 years old with non-small cell lung cancer. V and J are TRBV6-2 or TRBV6-3 and TRBJ2-5, with 7 bases lining up with TRBD1. Sequencing was carried out using distant non-tumor lung tissue. The CDR3 spells CASNKQGSTGQETQYF. Here the CDR3 DNA reads TGTGCCAGCAACAAACAGGGGTCAACTGGCCAAGAGACCCAGTACTTC.